The rows below give T cell receptor beta chains drawn from one sample of a study of shared clonotypes between healthy human individuals. The table came from immunoSEQ multiplex PCR; TCRdb's copy has only in-frame clones and leaves some out. The repertoire includes 1.5 million to 2.5 million clones, about 95% of them detected once, and more than 0.95% sits in the top ten. Sequenced input: naive CD8+ T cells sorted from blood. Receptors were obtained from a man between 18 and 29 years old in good health. The CDR3 runs from the conserved cysteine through the conserved F or W. A D gene is named only where the DNA matches it firmly. Clone size, where shown, is once, few, many, or a class for clones that have expanded.

v_gene: TRBV30
len: 13
d_gene: TRBD1
abundance: NA
j_gene: TRBJ2-1
CDR3aa: CAWSVDRGNEQFF
CDR3nt: TGTGCCTGGAGTGTGGACAGGGGTAATGAGCAGTTCTTC

v_gene: TRBV4-1
len: 13
d_gene: NA
abundance: NA
j_gene: TRBJ2-1
CDR3aa: CASSHLQNNEQFF
CDR3nt: TGCGCCAGCAGCCATCTACAGAACAATGAGCAGTTCTTC

v_gene: TRBV29-1
len: 15
d_gene: NA
abundance: NA
j_gene: TRBJ2-7
CDR3aa: CSVEEVSETRAEQYF
CDR3nt: TGCAGCGTTGAGGAAGTCTCAGAAACCCGCGCTGAGCAGTACTTC

v_gene: TRBV6-6
len: 11
d_gene: NA
abundance: NA
j_gene: TRBJ1-2
CDR3aa: CASSYGWGYTF
CDR3nt: TGTGCCAGCAGTTACGGCTGGGGCTACACCTTC

v_gene: TRBV20-1
len: 11
d_gene: TRBD1
abundance: NA
j_gene: TRBJ2-7
CDR3aa: CSAREGTGESF
CDR3nt: TGCAGTGCTAGAGAGGGGACAGGCGAATCTTTC

v_gene: TRBV11-2
len: 14
d_gene: NA
abundance: NA
j_gene: TRBJ2-1
CDR3aa: CASSLDPPSTEQFF
CDR3nt: TGTGCCAGCAGCTTAGACCCCCCTAGCACTGAGCAGTTCTTC

v_gene: TRBV5-8
len: 13
d_gene: NA
abundance: NA
j_gene: TRBJ1-4
CDR3aa: CASSFNSNEKLFF
CDR3nt: TGTGCCAGCAGCTTTAACAGTAATGAAAAACTGTTTTTT

v_gene: TRBV19
len: 14
d_gene: NA
abundance: NA
j_gene: TRBJ2-7
CDR3aa: CASSPQGGSYEQYF
CDR3nt: TGTGCCAGTAGCCCCCAGGGGGGCTCCTACGAGCAGTACTTC

v_gene: TRBV13
len: 15
d_gene: TRBD2
abundance: NA
j_gene: TRBJ2-3
CDR3aa: CASSFSGGRTDTQYF
CDR3nt: TGTGCCAGCAGCTTTTCGGGAGGTCGCACAGATACGCAGTATTTT

v_gene: TRBV27
len: 16
d_gene: NA
abundance: NA
j_gene: TRBJ1-5
CDR3aa: CASSLKGKWGNQPQHF
CDR3nt: TGTGCCAGCAGTTTAAAGGGCAAATGGGGCAATCAGCCCCAGCATTTT

v_gene: TRBV7-8
len: 14
d_gene: NA
abundance: NA
j_gene: TRBJ2-2
CDR3aa: CASSLEVNTGELFF
CDR3nt: TGTGCCAGCAGCTTAGAAGTGAACACCGGGGAGCTGTTTTTT

v_gene: TRBV5-1
len: 14
d_gene: TRBD2
abundance: NA
j_gene: TRBJ2-1
CDR3aa: CASSPYGGAGEQFF
CDR3nt: TGCGCCAGCAGCCCTTACGGGGGGGCGGGTGAGCAGTTCTTC

v_gene: TRBV4-1
len: 14
d_gene: TRBD1
abundance: once
j_gene: TRBJ1-5
CDR3aa: CASSQGQGNQPQHF
CDR3nt: TGCGCCAGCAGCCAAGGACAGGGTAATCAGCCCCAGCATTTT

v_gene: TRBV15
len: 16
d_gene: NA
abundance: NA
j_gene: TRBJ1-2
CDR3aa: CATSRPGGPEIYGYTF
CDR3nt: TGTGCCACCAGCAGACCCGGGGGGCCAGAAATATATGGCTACACCTTC

v_gene: TRBV7-2
len: 15
d_gene: NA
abundance: once
j_gene: TRBJ1-3
CDR3aa: CASSTSRDPGNTIYF
CDR3nt: TGTGCCAGCAGCACCTCGCGCGACCCTGGAAACACCATATATTTT

v_gene: TRBV9
len: 15
d_gene: TRBD2
abundance: NA
j_gene: TRBJ2-2
CDR3aa: CASSLAGTNTGELFF
CDR3nt: TGTGCCAGCAGCCTAGCGGGGACTAACACCGGGGAGCTGTTTTTT

v_gene: TRBV27
len: 16
d_gene: TRBD1
abundance: NA
j_gene: TRBJ2-7
CDR3aa: CASSLGDGTGQYEQYF
CDR3nt: TGTGCCAGCAGTCTTGGGGATGGGACAGGGCAGTACGAGCAGTACTTC

v_gene: TRBV7-9
len: 13
d_gene: NA
abundance: NA
j_gene: TRBJ2-7
CDR3aa: CASSSHKYYEQYF
CDR3nt: TGTGCCAGCAGCTCGCACAAGTATTACGAGCAGTACTTC

v_gene: TRBV30
len: 15
d_gene: TRBD2
abundance: NA
j_gene: TRBJ2-3
CDR3aa: CAWKEVAGRTDTQYF
CDR3nt: TGTGCCTGGAAAGAGGTAGCGGGTCGCACAGATACGCAGTATTTT

v_gene: TRBV7-9
len: 15
d_gene: NA
abundance: once
j_gene: TRBJ2-3
CDR3aa: CASSPPTGNTDTQYF
CDR3nt: TGTGCCAGCAGCCCACCCACAGGGAACACAGATACGCAGTATTTT

v_gene: TRBV7-2
len: 14
d_gene: NA
abundance: NA
j_gene: TRBJ2-5
CDR3aa: CASSFTHSQETQYF
CDR3nt: TGTGCCAGCAGCTTTACCCACAGCCAAGAGACCCAGTACTTC

v_gene: TRBV25-1
len: 15
d_gene: TRBD1
abundance: NA
j_gene: TRBJ1-2
CDR3aa: CASSETGAPNYGYTF
CDR3nt: TGTGCCAGCAGTGAAACAGGGGCCCCCAACTATGGCTACACCTTC

v_gene: TRBV11-2
len: 15
d_gene: NA
abundance: NA
j_gene: TRBJ1-2
CDR3aa: CASSLLTGHNYGYTF
CDR3nt: TGTGCCAGCAGCTTATTGACGGGGCATAACTATGGCTACACCTTC

v_gene: TRBV7-9
len: 17
d_gene: NA
abundance: NA
j_gene: TRBJ1-3
CDR3aa: CASSLGYGAAAGNTIYF
CDR3nt: TGTGCCAGCAGCTTAGGGTACGGGGCAGCGGCGGGAAACACCATATATTTT

v_gene: TRBV27
len: 14
d_gene: NA
abundance: NA
j_gene: TRBJ2-7
CDR3aa: CASSLSARFGEQYF
CDR3nt: TGTGCCAGCAGTTTATCGGCGAGGTTCGGCGAGCAGTACTTC

v_gene: TRBV19
len: 13
d_gene: NA
abundance: NA
j_gene: TRBJ1-1
CDR3aa: CASSQGKLTEAFF
CDR3nt: TGTGCCAGTAGTCAGGGAAAACTCACTGAAGCTTTCTTT

v_gene: TRBV7-9
len: 15
d_gene: TRBD1
abundance: NA
j_gene: TRBJ2-7
CDR3aa: CASSLGTGGRNEQYF
CDR3nt: TGTGCCAGCAGCTTGGGGACAGGGGGAAGGAACGAGCAGTACTTC

v_gene: TRBV6-5
len: 16
d_gene: TRBD1
abundance: NA
j_gene: TRBJ2-2
CDR3aa: CASSYGPGGSTGELFF
CDR3nt: TGTGCCAGCAGTTACGGTCCAGGGGGCTCGACCGGGGAGCTGTTTTTT

v_gene: TRBV7-9
len: 12
d_gene: NA
abundance: NA
j_gene: TRBJ1-1
CDR3aa: CASSLDGEEAFF
CDR3nt: TGTGCCAGCAGCTTAGATGGGGAGGAAGCTTTCTTT

v_gene: TRBV18
len: 12
d_gene: NA
abundance: NA
j_gene: TRBJ1-1
CDR3aa: CASSPPGAEAFF
CDR3nt: TGTGCCAGCTCACCACCCGGGGCTGAAGCTTTCTTT

v_gene: TRBV28
len: 17
d_gene: NA
abundance: NA
j_gene: TRBJ2-3
CDR3aa: CASSPPEVFHFTDTQYF
CDR3nt: TGTGCCAGCAGTCCCCCAGAAGTCTTTCACTTCACAGATACGCAGTATTTT

v_gene: TRBV7-9
len: 16
d_gene: TRBD1
abundance: NA
j_gene: TRBJ2-7
CDR3aa: CASSPQGASSSYEQYF
CDR3nt: TGTGCCAGCAGCCCCCAGGGGGCGTCAAGTTCCTACGAGCAGTACTTC

v_gene: TRBV27
len: 15
d_gene: TRBD1
abundance: NA
j_gene: TRBJ2-5
CDR3aa: CASRHLDGQELTQYF
CDR3nt: TGTGCCAGCAGACACCTCGATGGACAGGAGTTGACCCAGTACTTC

v_gene: TRBV6-1
len: 14
d_gene: NA
abundance: NA
j_gene: TRBJ2-7
CDR3aa: CASDWLQATDEQYF
CDR3nt: TGTGCCAGCGATTGGCTACAGGCCACCGACGAGCAGTACTTC

v_gene: TRBV5-6
len: 14
d_gene: NA
abundance: NA
j_gene: TRBJ2-2
CDR3aa: CASSLGGRHGELFF
CDR3nt: TGTGCCAGCAGCTTGGGAGGGCGACACGGGGAGCTGTTTTTT

v_gene: TRBV19
len: 14
d_gene: NA
abundance: NA
j_gene: TRBJ2-7
CDR3aa: CASVPWGGVSEQYF
CDR3nt: TGTGCCAGTGTCCCATGGGGGGGCGTCTCCGAGCAGTACTTC

v_gene: TRBV2
len: 15
d_gene: NA
abundance: NA
j_gene: TRBJ1-1
CDR3aa: CASSEVRQGHTEAFF
CDR3nt: TGTGCCAGCAGTGAAGTCCGCCAGGGCCACACTGAAGCTTTCTTT

v_gene: TRBV15
len: 15
d_gene: NA
abundance: NA
j_gene: TRBJ1-5
CDR3aa: CATSRGVLGDQPQHF
CDR3nt: TGTGCCACCAGCAGAGGGGTTTTGGGGGATCAGCCCCAGCATTTT

v_gene: TRBV5-3
len: 15
d_gene: TRBD1
abundance: NA
j_gene: TRBJ1-5
CDR3aa: CARSWTGPPNQPQHF
CDR3nt: TGTGCCAGAAGCTGGACAGGGCCCCCAAATCAGCCCCAGCATTTT

v_gene: TRBV5-3
len: 16
d_gene: NA
abundance: NA
j_gene: TRBJ1-5
CDR3aa: CARSLRWTVDNQPQHF
CDR3nt: TGTGCCAGAAGCCTCCGTTGGACAGTAGATAATCAGCCCCAGCATTTT

v_gene: TRBV5-1
len: 11
d_gene: NA
abundance: NA
j_gene: TRBJ2-5
CDR3aa: CASRKEETQYF
CDR3nt: TGCGCCAGCAGAAAAGAAGAGACCCAGTACTTC

v_gene: TRBV19
len: 17
d_gene: TRBD1
abundance: NA
j_gene: TRBJ1-2
CDR3aa: CASSRGDRAVWHYGYTF
CDR3nt: TGTGCCAGTAGCAGAGGGGACAGGGCGGTATGGCACTATGGCTACACCTTC

v_gene: TRBV5-1
len: 13
d_gene: NA
abundance: once
j_gene: TRBJ2-7
CDR3aa: CASTDHGPYEQYF
CDR3nt: TGCGCCAGCACGGATCACGGACCCTACGAGCAGTACTTC

v_gene: TRBV4-1
len: 17
d_gene: NA
abundance: NA
j_gene: TRBJ2-1
CDR3aa: CASSQDRSPQAYNEQFF
CDR3nt: TGCGCCAGCAGCCAAGATAGGAGTCCCCAGGCCTACAATGAGCAGTTCTTC

v_gene: TRBV30
len: 14
d_gene: NA
abundance: NA
j_gene: TRBJ2-7
CDR3aa: CAWGWEDTTYEQYF
CDR3nt: TGTGCCTGGGGTTGGGAGGACACAACCTACGAGCAGTACTTC

v_gene: TRBV11-2
len: 13
d_gene: NA
abundance: NA
j_gene: TRBJ2-7
CDR3aa: CASAWRGHYEQYF
CDR3nt: TGTGCCAGCGCTTGGCGCGGACACTACGAGCAGTACTTC

v_gene: TRBV4-1
len: 17
d_gene: TRBD2
abundance: NA
j_gene: TRBJ2-3
CDR3aa: CASSQVSSGGVRDTQYF
CDR3nt: TGCGCCAGCAGCCAAGTCTCTAGCGGGGGCGTGCGGGATACGCAGTATTTT

v_gene: TRBV15
len: 18
d_gene: NA
abundance: NA
j_gene: TRBJ2-7
CDR3aa: CATSSGQPPVVEYYEQYF
CDR3nt: TGTGCCACCAGCAGTGGACAGCCCCCCGTAGTAGAATACTACGAGCAGTACTTC